The 32 T cell receptor beta chains below come from one sample, sequenced in a study of T cells in Graves' hyperthyroidism and ophthalmopathy. Amplified TCR beta CDR3 regions came from RNA transcripts. HTBI primers drove first-round RT-PCR of the TCR CDR3. TCRdb reprocessed the multiplex PCR reads with MiXCR, giving one entry per CDR3 protein. The sample has under 700,000 distinct CDR3 sequences; just over 45% are singletons. Sequencing was carried out using peripheral blood or thyroid tissue (not recorded which). The receptors were gathered from a woman between 18 and 29 years old with Graves' hyperthyroidism.

The CDR3 nucleotides read TGTGCCATCAGTGCTAGAAACAGTATGAATTCACCCCTCCACTTT. Residues: CAISARNSMNSPLHF. V usage is TRBV10-3 and J usage is TRBJ1-6; D gene unclear. The V gene lost 4 bases and the J gene lost 7 bases, with 14 bases spanning the gap. CDR1 and CDR2 from the germline V gene are ENHRY and SYGVKD. The length of the CDR3 is 15 residues.

V is TRBV9 and J is TRBJ2-5; 7 bases match TRBD1. The V gene's germline CDR1 is SGDLS and CDR2 YYNGEE. This CDR3 has 16 residues. V dropped 2 bases and J dropped 0; count of bases not matched to a gene: 7. DNA for the CDR3: TGTGCCAGCAGCGTGCCAGGGGGTTTTTACCAAGAGACCCAGTACTTC. This codes for CASSVPGGFYQETQYF.

This clonotype was observed a few times. The V gene is TRBV19, the J gene TRBJ1-1, with TRBD1 matching over 10 bases. The CDR3 extends over 15 amino acids. Germline V lookup: CDR1 LNHDA, CDR2 SQIVND (reference sequence). The V gene end was trimmed by 3 bases and the J gene end by 5 bases; junction bases not matched to a gene: 6. This CDR3 reads CASSILGTGVTEAFF. The CDR3 nucleotides are TGTGCCAGTAGTATCCTCGGGACAGGGGTTACTGAAGCTTTCTTT. Supplemented by reference TRBV19 and TRBJ1-1, the full variable domain reads DGGITQSPKYLFRKEGQNVTLSCEQNLNHDAMYWYRQDPGQGLRLIYYSQIVNDFQKGDIAEGYSVSREKKESFPLTVTSAQKNPTAFYLCASSILGTGVTEAFFGQGTRLTVV.

J is TRBJ1-1 and V is TRBV20-1; unclear D gene. Germline V gene sequence: CDR1 DFQATT, CDR2 SNEGSKA (reference sequence). V was pared by 0 bases and J by 2 bases, with 10 bases between. The CDR3 extends over 14 amino acids. Here the CDR3 reads CSARDIAVNTEAFF. Here the CDR3 DNA reads TGCAGTGCTAGAGATATAGCAGTAAACACTGAAGCTTTCTTT.

The chain links TRBV15 to TRBJ2-6; TRBD1 might be the D (6 bases). The CDR3 has 15 amino acids. Per the germline V gene, CDR1 is LNHNV and CDR2 is YYDKDF (reference sequence). The V gene lost 6 bases and the J gene lost 4 bases, with 13 bases spanning the gap. The CDR3 nucleotides read TGTGCCACCAGTAGAACAGGGCGCGGGGCCAACGTCCTGACTTTC. The encoded protein is CATSRTGRGANVLTF.

Note on this clonotype: A junction boundary mismatches the germline segment, possibly from a read error. The chain carries TRBV7-2 and TRBJ2-5; 7 bases fit TRBD1. CDR1 SGHTA and CDR2 FQGNSA come from the germline V gene. The CDR3 totals 14 residues. The CDR3 DNA is TGCGCCAGCAGCCGAGGGGGCGAGTGGGAGACCCAGTACTTC. This codes for CASSRGGEWETQYF.

The chain is built from TRBV24-1 and TRBJ1-2, with TRBD1 identical over 9 bases. The J segment lost 5 bases and the V segment lost 4 bases, leaving 7 bases of the junction unmatched. This CDR3 contains 15 residues. In germline, CDR1 is KGHDR, CDR2 SFDVKD. The CDR3 region is CATSEPDRGTYGYTF. The CDR3 bases are TGTGCCACCAGTGAGCCGGACAGGGGTACTTATGGCTACACCTTC.

This clonotype was detected many times. The chain has TRBV15 and TRBJ1-4; D not resolved. Deletions cut 0 bases from V and 0 bases from J, with 8 bases between. CDR3 length: 16 residues. Germline CDR1 is LNHNV and CDR2 is YYDKDF (reference sequence). The CDR3 spells CATSRDETATNEKLFF. CDR3 in DNA: TGTGCCACCAGCAGAGATGAAACTGCAACTAATGAAAAACTGTTTTTT.

Comments on this clonotype: A much larger clone lies one base from this, so it may be a read error. The genes are TRBV2 and TRBJ1-2, with D possibly matching TRBD1 (6 bases). CDR1 and CDR2 from the germline V gene are SNHLY and FYNNEI. This CDR3 has 13 amino acids. V was pared by 4 bases and J by 1 base, with 7 bases between. CDR3 in DNA: TGTGCCAGCAGTGGGACAGATAACTATGGCTACACCTTC. Residues: CASSGTDNYGYTF.

The rearrangement uses TRBV24-1 and TRBJ2-3; D might be TRBD1 or TRBD2, each matching 5 bases. V was clipped by 3 bases and J by 9 bases, with 9 bases between them. The length of the CDR3 is 12 residues. Germline-derived CDR1 and CDR2 are KGHDR and SFDVKD. CDR3 in amino acids: CATSDGGWTQYF. As DNA, the CDR3 is TGTGCCACCAGTGATGGGGGATGGACGCAGTATTTT.

This clonotype was counted many times. J is TRBJ1-6 and V is TRBV25-1; possibly TRBD1 for D (5 bases). CDR1 is MGHDK and CDR2 is SYGVNS in the germline V gene. V was cut by 7 bases and J by 7 bases, with 14 bases left in between. This CDR3 spans 14 amino acids. For the CDR3, the DNA is TGTGCCAGCATTCCGAAAGGGGCGAATTCACCCCTCCACTTT. This sequence encodes CASIPKGANSPLHF.

This clonotype was detected many times. The chain links TRBV10-1 to TRBJ1-1; the match to TRBD1 covers 11 bases. The junction had 5 bases not matched to a gene; V was cut back by 4 bases and J by 1 base. Germline CDR1 reads WNHNN; CDR2 reads SYGVQD (reference sequence). The CDR3 totals 16 residues. The CDR3, as DNA: TGCGCCAGCAGTGGAGGACAGGGGGCCGAGAACACTGAAGCTTTCTTT. Its protein is CASSGGQGAENTEAFF.

The chain is built from TRBV29-1 and TRBJ1-1, with 8 bases matching TRBD1. Trimming took 8 bases from V and 1 from J; bases not matched to a gene: 6. Germline loops: CDR1 SQVTM, CDR2 ANQGSEA. The CDR3 runs to 13 residues. DNA for the CDR3: TGCAGCACAACCGGGACAGGGAACACTGAAGCTTTCTTT. Its translation: CSTTGTGNTEAFF.

The rearrangement links TRBV16 to TRBJ1-2; D gene unclear. Looked up from germline, CDR1 is KGHSY and CDR2 is FQNENV. V gave up 0 bases and J gave up 4 bases, with 12 bases separating them. The CDR3 totals 15 residues. Here the CDR3 reads CASSQSKAGSYGYTF. CDR3 nucleotide sequence: TGTGCCAGCAGCCAATCGAAGGCAGGCTCCTATGGCTACACCTTC.

This clonotype was seen a few times. The chain carries TRBV20-1 and TRBJ1-5; 7 bases are shared with TRBD1. CDR1 and CDR2 from the germline V gene are DFQATT and SNEGSKA (reference sequence). The CDR3 sequence is 14 residues long. The junction had 2 bases not matched to a gene; V was cut back by 0 bases and J by 3 bases. CDR3 nucleotide sequence: TGCAGTGCTAGAGAGGGGACAGCCAATCAGCCCCAGCATTTT. Its translation: CSAREGTANQPQHF.

This chain links TRBV7-2 with TRBJ2-7, with 7 bases aligning to TRBD2. The V gene's germline CDR1 is SGHTA and CDR2 FQGNSA. The CDR3 length is 15 residues. The ends lost 1 base at V and 7 bases at J; junction bases unmatched: 10. The CDR3 sequence is CASSLEIGGSGEQYF. The CDR3 DNA is TGTGCCAGCAGCTTAGAAATAGGCGGGAGTGGAGAGCAGTACTTC.

There are a few counts of this clonotype. The V call is TRBV7-2, the J call TRBJ1-1, with a possible D match to TRBD1 (6 bases). Trimming removed 5 bases from V and 1 base from J, with 14 bases in between. The germline gives CDR1 SGHTA, CDR2 FQGNSA. The CDR3 length is 15 residues. The CDR3 reads CASSRLTGGNTEAFF. The CDR3 nucleotides are TGTGCCAGCAGCCGCTTGACAGGAGGGAACACTGAAGCTTTCTTT. Combining the CDR3 with reference TRBV7-2 and TRBJ1-1 gives the whole variable domain GAGVSQSPSNKVTEKGKDVELRCDPISGHTALYWYRQSLGQGLEFLIYFQGNSAPDKSGLPSDRFSAERTGGSVSTLTIQRTQQEDSAVYLCASSRLTGGNTEAFFGQGTRLTVV.

Concerning this clonotype: One end of the junction does not line up with germline, which may come from a read error. The chain joins TRBV6-2 or TRBV6-3 to TRBJ2-7; D is possibly TRBD1 or TRBD2 (5 bases each). From germline, CDR1 is MNHEY and CDR2 SVGEGT. CDR3 length equals 14 residues. This CDR3 reads CACSTRDGAYEQYF. The CDR3 coding sequence is TGTGCCTGCAGTACCCGGGACGGTGCCTACGAGCAGTACTTC.

This clonotype was seen only a few times. The chain couples TRBV11-2 to TRBJ2-5, with D perhaps TRBD1 or TRBD2 (7 bases each). V lost 5 bases and J lost 5, with 18 bases in between. Germline assignment: CDR1 SGHAT and CDR2 FQNNGV. The CDR3 covers 15 residues. The CDR3 bases are TGTGCCAGCAGCCGGGGCCAGGGGGGAGGGGAGACCCAGTACTTC. Protein: CASSRGQGGGETQYF.

This clonotype was seen many times. This chain joins TRBV7-9 and TRBJ2-5, with D unclear. The V gene's germline CDR1 is SEHNR and CDR2 FQNEAQ (reference sequence). This CDR3 has 13 amino acids. V was pared by 8 bases and J by 0 bases, with 10 bases between. The DNA of the CDR3 is TGTGCCAGCCCCCCCCCCGACCAAGAGACCCAGTACTTC. As protein: CASPPPDQETQYF.

This sequence joins TRBV7-9 and TRBJ2-5; tentatively, D is TRBD1 (7 bases). The CDR3 runs to 13 residues. CDR1 and CDR2 from the germline V gene are SEHNR and FQNEAQ (reference sequence). Trimming pared 8 bases from V and 2 bases from J, leaving 12 bases between. The CDR3 loop reads CASPAGQQETQYF. The CDR3 DNA follows: TGTGCCAGCCCGGCGGGACAGCAAGAGACCCAGTACTTC.

This clonotype was detected ten times or more. The J gene is TRBJ1-1, the V gene TRBV29-1; a weak D match, TRBD1 (6 bases). V gave up 3 bases and J gave up 6 bases, with 8 bases separating them. The CDR3 consists of 11 residues. CDR1 is SQVTM, CDR2 ANQGSEA, per germline. The CDR3 region is CSVDWGPEAFF. The DNA of the CDR3 is TGCAGCGTTGATTGGGGGCCTGAAGCTTTCTTT.

This clonotype was detected only a few times. This chain joins TRBV6-6 and TRBJ2-7; D uncertain. The CDR3 runs to 13 residues. Per germline, CDR1 MNHNY and CDR2 SVGAGI (reference sequence). V was shortened by 0 bases and J by 5 bases, with 8 bases between the two germline ends. In DNA form, the CDR3 reads TGTGCCAGCAGTTACTCGCAGTCGGACGAGCAGTACTTC. Residues: CASSYSQSDEQYF.

This rearrangement joins TRBV7-2 to TRBJ1-2; the match to TRBD1 covers 10 bases. V gave up 3 bases and J gave up 4 bases; unmatched junction bases: 8. Germline CDR1 SGHTA, CDR2 FQGNSA. This CDR3 comprises 16 residues. CDR3 coding DNA: TGTGCCAGCAGCTTGGGACAGGGGCGATTTCCCTATGGCTACACCTTC. Translation gives CASSLGQGRFPYGYTF.

This clonotype was observed a few times. This chain connects TRBV11-3 to TRBJ2-5; possibly TRBD1 for D (5 bases). The J call may not be correct, given that the DNA end is closer to TRBJ2-7. CDR1 SGHNT and CDR2 YENEEA come from the germline V gene. The CDR3 is made up of 14 amino acids. CDR3 nucleotides: TGTGCCAGCAGCCCAGGGTATCTTTCCTACGAGCAGTACTTC. This translates into CASSPGYLSYEQYF.

In regard to this clonotype: Mismatch with germline at one junction end may stem from a read error. V and J are TRBV2 and TRBJ2-5; 9 nucleotides match TRBD1. Germline V CDR1 and CDR2: SNHLY, FYNNEI. This CDR3 has 17 amino acids. The CDR3 DNA reads TGTGCCACCAGTGAGTTTCCCGGGACAGGGAGATGGGAGACCCAGTACTTC. It codes for CATSEFPGTGRWETQYF.

This clonotype was picked up a small number of times. The chain uses TRBV24-1 and TRBJ2-3, with 9 bases that match TRBD2. The CDR3 totals 14 residues. Germline loops: CDR1 KGHDR, CDR2 SFDVKD. The ends lost 8 bases at V and 1 base at J; junction bases unmatched: 3. The CDR3 nucleotides are TGTGCCACCAACCAGCGGGAGGGCACAGATACGCAGTATTTT. It encodes CATNQREGTDTQYF.

Ten or more counts support this clonotype. The rearrangement links TRBV29-1 to TRBJ2-7; the match to TRBD2 covers 8 bases. Germline lookup yields CDR1 SQVTM and CDR2 ANQGSEA. The CDR3 extends over 15 amino acids. Losses at the gene ends were 2 bases for V and 4 bases for J; bases not matched to a gene: 10. The CDR3 spells CSVELGTREDYEQYF. The DNA for the CDR3 is TGCAGCGTTGAACTCGGGACGCGGGAGGATTACGAGCAGTACTTC.

This clonotype has just a few counts. The chain has TRBV12-3 or TRBV12-4 and TRBJ1-5; D might be TRBD1 (6 bases). V was pared by 6 bases and J by 7 bases, with 13 bases between. The CDR3 has 13 residues. The CDR3 bases are TGTGCCAGCAGAAAGACAGGTGACCAGCCCCAGCATTTT. Protein sequence: CASRKTGDQPQHF.

This clonotype has a handful of counts. The chain carries TRBV7-3 and TRBJ1-1, with D maybe TRBD1 (5 bases). V shed 4 bases and J shed 5 bases, with 14 bases lying between them. The germline V gene encodes CDR1 SGHTA and CDR2 FQGTGA. The CDR3 length is 14 residues. The CDR3 reads CASSSFSGATEAFF. CDR3 bases: TGTGCCAGCAGCTCCTTTAGCGGGGCGACTGAAGCTTTCTTT.

The chain joins TRBV29-1 to TRBJ1-4; D is perhaps TRBD1 (5 bases). Germline V gene data show CDR1 as SQVTM and CDR2 as ANQGSEA. The CDR3 consists of 11 residues. The ends were cut back, 6 bases at V and 8 bases at J, with 10 bases in the middle. Here the CDR3 reads CSVWDGEKLFF. CDR3 DNA: TGCAGCGTATGGGACGGAGAAAAACTGTTTTTT.

In the case of this clonotype: Being one base from a much bigger clone, this may be a read error. No conserved phenylalanine or tryptophan ends this CDR3, so it is likely a read error. The rearrangement links TRBV10-3 to TRBJ1-1; D is uncertain. This CDR3 contains 16 residues. The V gene lost 0 bases and the J gene lost 0 bases, with 11 bases spanning the gap. CDR1 is ENHRY and CDR2 is SYGVKD in the germline V gene. CDR3: CAISESLRRMNTEAFY. CDR3 sequence (DNA): TGTGCCATCAGTGAGTCTTTAAGGAGAATGAACACTGAAGCTTTCTAT.